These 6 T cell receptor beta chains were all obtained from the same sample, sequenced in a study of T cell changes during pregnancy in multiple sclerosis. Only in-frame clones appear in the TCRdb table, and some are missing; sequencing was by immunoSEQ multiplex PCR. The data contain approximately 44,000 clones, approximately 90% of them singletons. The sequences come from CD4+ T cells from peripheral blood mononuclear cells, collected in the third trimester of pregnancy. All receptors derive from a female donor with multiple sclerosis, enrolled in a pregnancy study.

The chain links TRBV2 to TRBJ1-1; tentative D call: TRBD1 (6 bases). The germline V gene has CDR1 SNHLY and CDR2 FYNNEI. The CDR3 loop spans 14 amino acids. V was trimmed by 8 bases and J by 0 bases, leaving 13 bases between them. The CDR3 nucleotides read TGTGCCAGCGGTTCCGGGACAATGAACACTGAAGCTTTCTTT. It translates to CASGSGTMNTEAFF.

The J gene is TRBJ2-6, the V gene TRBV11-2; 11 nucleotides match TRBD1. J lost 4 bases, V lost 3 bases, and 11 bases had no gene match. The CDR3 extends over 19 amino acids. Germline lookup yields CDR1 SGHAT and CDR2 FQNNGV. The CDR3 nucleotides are TGTGCCAGCAGCTTTCTGGACAGGGGGCGGGTTCTCGGGGCCAACGTCCTGACTTTC. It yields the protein CASSFLDRGRVLGANVLTF.

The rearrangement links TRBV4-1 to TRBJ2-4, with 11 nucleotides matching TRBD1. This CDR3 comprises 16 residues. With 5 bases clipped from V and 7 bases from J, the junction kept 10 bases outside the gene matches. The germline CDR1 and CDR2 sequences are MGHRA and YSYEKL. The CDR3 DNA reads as TGCGCCAGCAGCGACACACCGGGACAGGGGGGGAACATTCAGTACTTC. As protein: CASSDTPGQGGNIQYF.

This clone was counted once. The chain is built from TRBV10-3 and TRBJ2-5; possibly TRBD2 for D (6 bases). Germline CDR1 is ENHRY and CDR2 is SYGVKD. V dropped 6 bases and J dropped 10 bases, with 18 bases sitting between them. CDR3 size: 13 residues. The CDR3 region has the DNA TGTGCCATCAGCAGGGAGGAGTCTGGGATCCAGTACTTC. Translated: CAISREESGIQYF.

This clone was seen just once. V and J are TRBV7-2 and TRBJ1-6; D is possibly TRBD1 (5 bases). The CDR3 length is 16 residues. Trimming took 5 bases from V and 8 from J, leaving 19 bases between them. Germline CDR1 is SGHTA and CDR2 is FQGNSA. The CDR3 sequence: CASSLGAGGFDSPLHF. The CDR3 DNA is TGTGCCAGCAGCCTAGGGGCGGGGGGTTTTGATTCACCCCTCCACTTT. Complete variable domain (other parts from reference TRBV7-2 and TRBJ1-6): GAGVSQSPSNKVTEKGKDVELRCDPISGHTALYWYRQSLGQGLEFLIYFQGNSAPDKSGLPSDRFSAERTGGSVSTLTIQRTQQEDSAVYLCASSLGAGGFDSPLHFGNGTRLTVT.

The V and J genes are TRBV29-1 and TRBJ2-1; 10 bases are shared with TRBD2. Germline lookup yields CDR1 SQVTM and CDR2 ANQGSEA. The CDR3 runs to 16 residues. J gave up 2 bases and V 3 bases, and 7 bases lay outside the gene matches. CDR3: CSVEGLAGGTYNEQFF. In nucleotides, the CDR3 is TGCAGCGTTGAGGGTTTAGCGGGAGGCACCTACAATGAGCAGTTCTTC.